This T cell receptor beta chain stems from a study of T-cell reconstitution after alpha-beta-depleted transplantation in children. This clonotype was seen a handful of times. CDR1 SGHRS and CDR2 YFSETQ come from the germline V gene. Trimming took 4 bases from V and 1 from J; bases not matched to a gene: 6. This CDR3 contains 16 residues. Unique molecular identifiers were incorporated during preparation of the TCRbeta library. TCRdb reanalysed the PCR reads using MiXCR and keeps one entry per CDR3 protein. Of about 440,000 distinct CDR3 sequences listed, 43% are singletons. The clonotype was recovered from a girl aged 2-10 years with aplastic anemia, due to receive a stem cell transplant. The gene calls are TRBV5-1 and TRBJ2-1; 9 positions match TRBD1. The sequences come from PBMCs, collected before TCRalphabeta/CD19-depleted stem cell transplant. CDR3 nucleotide sequence: TGCGCCAGCAGCGTCTCCGGGACAGGGTCCTACAATGAGCAGTTCTTC. It yields the protein CASSVSGTGSYNEQFF.